The T cell receptor beta chain under discussion was sequenced for a study of cytomegalovirus exposure and HLA in healthy donors. The CDR3 contains 15 residues. Both 60 Vbeta primers and 13 Jbeta primers went into the PCR. Using immunoSEQ multiplex PCR, the repertoire was profiled, and TCRdb retains in-frame clones only, with some absent. The sample yields 150,000 or so clones, about 71% seen once. J is TRBJ2-3 and V is TRBV21-1; the D call in the table, TRBD2, was not verified against the DNA. TRBV21-1 is designated a pseudogene. The clonotype comes from a woman aged 55 to 70 in good health and CMV-seropositive. Sequences were obtained from PBMCs. CDR3 region: CASSKIGGGTDTQYF. The CDR3 nucleotides read TGTGCCAGCAGCAAAATCGGGGGGGGAACAGATACGCAGTATTTT.